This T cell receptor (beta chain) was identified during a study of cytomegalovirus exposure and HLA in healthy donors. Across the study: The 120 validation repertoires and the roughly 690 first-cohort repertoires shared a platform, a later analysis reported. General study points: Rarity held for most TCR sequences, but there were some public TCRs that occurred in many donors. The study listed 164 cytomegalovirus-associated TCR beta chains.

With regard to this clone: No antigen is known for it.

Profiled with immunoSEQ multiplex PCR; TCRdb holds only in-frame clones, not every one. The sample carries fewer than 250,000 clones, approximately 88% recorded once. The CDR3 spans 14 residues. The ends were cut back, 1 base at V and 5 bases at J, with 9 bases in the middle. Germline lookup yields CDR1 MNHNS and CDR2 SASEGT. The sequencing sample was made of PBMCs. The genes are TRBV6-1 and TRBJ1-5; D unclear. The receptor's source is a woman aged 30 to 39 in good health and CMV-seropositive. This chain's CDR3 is CASSEGALHQPQHF. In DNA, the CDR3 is TGTGCCAGCAGTGAAGGGGCCCTCCATCAGCCCCAGCATTTT.